This TCR beta chain was retrieved from a study of identical twins listed by TCRdb under 2016. About the investigation overall: To test whether fetal clonotypes persist, the study used deep sequencing on TCR alpha and beta repertoires from monozygotic twins, unrelated adults of various ages, and cord blood. To rule out contamination, the twin experiments were replicated at different times with different library preparation protocols. Overall study outcomes, separate from this receptor: Fewer insertions were carried by abundant cord blood beta clonotypes; a weaker similar trend was observed in young adult naive repertoires, while no such trend was observed in memory repertoires. In monozygotic twins, out-of-frame TCR alpha sharing was systematically underestimated by recombination models, although the models agreed with sharing between unrelated individuals. Invariant T cells such as MAIT and iNKT could partly confound zero-insertion analyses, although diverse VJ usage argued against such confounding for most clonotypes. Compared with coincidental sharing between unrelated individuals, out-of-frame TCR alpha sequences shared between twins showed an excess of sequences with low generation probability. Conclusions relied on cross-sectional statistical analysis, since the same donors could not be followed over many years. A weaker excess of twin sharing was found in beta out-of-frame sequences because the signal-to-noise ratio was lowered by fewer shared sequences.

Every donor in the study was a healthy Caucasian. Miltenyi CD45RO+ enrichment and human naive T-cell isolation kits were used to isolate memory (CD45RO+) and naive T cells from PBMC. This clonotype has only a few counts. Its antigen remains undetermined. No base qualities exist here, and no much larger clone lies one base off it. Cut back by 0 bases and 8 bases, the V and J ends lie 14 bases apart. CDR1 and CDR2, looked up from the germline V gene, are SGHNT and YENEEA. There are 15 amino acids in the CDR3, from cysteine to phenylalanine inclusive. Here the CDR3 DNA is all that survives: 45 bases in frame from base 1. Library generation was performed with 5' RACE. TCRdb shows the sequencer as Illumina HiSeq 2000. Template switching added a universal primer binding site, and the final cDNA carried a unique molecular identifier that allowed TCR cDNA molecules to be counted accurately. Specific primers in the conserved constant-segment region were used to synthesize first-strand cDNA for the TCR alpha and beta chains. Each cDNA library was double barcoded, with a SMART-Mk sample barcode plus Illumina barcodes, to control for contamination. TruSeq adapter sequences along with Illumina sample barcodes were introduced in two successive PCR steps. Sequencing of the TCR alpha and beta cDNA libraries was done on the Illumina HiSeq platform using custom primers. Per the original workflow: Unique molecular identifiers were extracted from raw reads with MiGEC, and CDR3 positions were determined with MiXCR. For each individual, recombination models were inferred using an EM algorithm with the repgenHMM and IGoR tools. Shared clonotypes were analyzed with the tcR package in R, and sharing was normalized by the product of cloneset sizes. To study raw recombination free of thymic and clonal selection effects, out-of-frame nonproductive sequences were analyzed. The public reads were reanalyzed by TCRdb: fastp trimming at Q25, MiXCR alignment, in-frame beta chains only. Each CDR3 protein gets just one entry, which takes the most common genes and DNA from the rows behind it. These V and J calls rely on TCRdb rather than the paper's analysis. Present in this sample are 100,000 to 110,000 distinct CDR3 sequences, just under 6% of which were seen just once. Roughly 12% of the sample is held by the ten biggest clonotypes.

The sequenced sample was memory T cells sorted from blood. The sample's cell subset or site label, in plain terms: CD45RO+ enriched T cells. The chain is made from TRBV11-3 and TRBJ2-1, with TRBD1 as a weak D call on 5 bases. This TCR came from a woman aged 45-65 years in good health. Here is the DNA: TGTGCCAGCAGCTTAGATGGGCTAGGGGTGGATGAGCAGTTCTTC. It translates as CASSLDGLGVDEQFF. The entire variable domain, with the stretches around the CDR3 drawn from the reference TRBV11-3 and TRBJ2-1 proteins, is EAGVVQSPRYKIIEKKQPVAFWCNPISGHNTLYWYLQNLGQGPELLIRYENEEAVDDSQLPKDRFSAERLKGVDSTLKIQPAELGDSAVYLCASSLDGLGVDEQFFGPGTRLTVL.